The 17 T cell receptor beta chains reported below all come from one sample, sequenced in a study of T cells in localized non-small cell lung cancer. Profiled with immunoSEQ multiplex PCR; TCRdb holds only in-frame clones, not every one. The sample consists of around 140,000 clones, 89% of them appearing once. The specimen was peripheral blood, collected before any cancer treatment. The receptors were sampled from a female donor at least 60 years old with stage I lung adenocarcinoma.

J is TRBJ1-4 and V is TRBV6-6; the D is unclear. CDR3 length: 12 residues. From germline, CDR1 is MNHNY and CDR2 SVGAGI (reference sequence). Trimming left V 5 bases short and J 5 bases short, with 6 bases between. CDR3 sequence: CASSIVNEKLFF. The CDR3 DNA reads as TGTGCCAGCAGTATAGTCAATGAAAAACTGTTTTTT.

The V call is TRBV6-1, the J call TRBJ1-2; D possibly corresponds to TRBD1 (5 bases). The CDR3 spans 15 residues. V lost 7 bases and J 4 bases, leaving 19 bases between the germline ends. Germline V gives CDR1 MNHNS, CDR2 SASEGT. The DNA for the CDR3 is TGTGCCAGCACTCCCCGGGGGGTGCAGGTCTATGGCTACACCTTC. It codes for CASTPRGVQVYGYTF.

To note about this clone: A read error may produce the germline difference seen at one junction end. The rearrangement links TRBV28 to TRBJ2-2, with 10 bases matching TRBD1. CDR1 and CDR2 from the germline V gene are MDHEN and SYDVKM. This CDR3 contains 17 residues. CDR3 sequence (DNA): TGTGCCAGCAGTTCACCCGGGACAGGGGCAACCACCGGGGAGCTGCTTTTT. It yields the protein CASSSPGTGATTGELLF.

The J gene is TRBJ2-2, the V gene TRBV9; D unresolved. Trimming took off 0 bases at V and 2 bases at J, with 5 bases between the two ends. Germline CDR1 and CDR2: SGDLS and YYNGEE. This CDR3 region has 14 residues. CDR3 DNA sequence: TGTGCCAGCAGCGTAGACCTCAACACCGGGGAGCTGTTTTTT. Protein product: CASSVDLNTGELFF.

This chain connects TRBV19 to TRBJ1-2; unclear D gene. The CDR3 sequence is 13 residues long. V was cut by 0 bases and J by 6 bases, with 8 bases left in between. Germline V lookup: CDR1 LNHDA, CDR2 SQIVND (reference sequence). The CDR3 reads CASSIDWRDGYTF. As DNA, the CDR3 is TGTGCCAGTAGTATAGATTGGAGGGATGGCTACACCTTC.

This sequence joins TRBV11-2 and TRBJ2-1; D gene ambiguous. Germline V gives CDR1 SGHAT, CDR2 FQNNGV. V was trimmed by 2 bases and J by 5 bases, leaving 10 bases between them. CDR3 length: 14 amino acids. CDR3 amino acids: CASSLLGQHNEQFF. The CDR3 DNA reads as TGTGCCAGCAGCTTATTAGGCCAACACAATGAGCAGTTCTTC.

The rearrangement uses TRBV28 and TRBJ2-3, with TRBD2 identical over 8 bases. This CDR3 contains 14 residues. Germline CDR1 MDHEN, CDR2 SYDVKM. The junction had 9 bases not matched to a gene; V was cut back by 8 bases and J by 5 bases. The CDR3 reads CASSSRGVGDTQYF. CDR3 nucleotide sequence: TGTGCCAGCTCTTCGCGGGGGGTTGGAGATACGCAGTATTTT.

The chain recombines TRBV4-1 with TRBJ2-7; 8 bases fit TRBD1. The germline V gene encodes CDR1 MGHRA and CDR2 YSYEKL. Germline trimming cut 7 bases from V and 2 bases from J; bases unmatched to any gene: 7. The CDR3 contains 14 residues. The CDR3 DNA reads TGCGCCAGCACCATCAGGACAGGGACCTACGAGCAGTACTTC. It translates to CASTIRTGTYEQYF.

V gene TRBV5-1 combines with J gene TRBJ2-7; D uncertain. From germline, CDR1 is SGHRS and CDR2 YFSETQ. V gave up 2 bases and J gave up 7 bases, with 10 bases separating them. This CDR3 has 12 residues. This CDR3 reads CASSFKGREQYF. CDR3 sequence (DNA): TGCGCCAGCAGCTTCAAGGGCAGGGAGCAGTACTTC.

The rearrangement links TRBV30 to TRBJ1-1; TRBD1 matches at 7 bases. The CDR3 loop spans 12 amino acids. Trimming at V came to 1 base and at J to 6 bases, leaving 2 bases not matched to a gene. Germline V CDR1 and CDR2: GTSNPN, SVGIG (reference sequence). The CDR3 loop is CAWSGQGAEAFF. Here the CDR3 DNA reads TGTGCCTGGAGTGGACAGGGCGCTGAAGCTTTCTTT.

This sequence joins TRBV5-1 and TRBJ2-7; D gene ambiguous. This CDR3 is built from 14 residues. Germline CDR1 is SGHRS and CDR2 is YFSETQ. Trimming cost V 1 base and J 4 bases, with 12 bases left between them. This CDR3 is CASSLLNWEYEQYF. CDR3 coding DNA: TGCGCCAGCAGCTTGTTGAATTGGGAATACGAGCAGTACTTC.

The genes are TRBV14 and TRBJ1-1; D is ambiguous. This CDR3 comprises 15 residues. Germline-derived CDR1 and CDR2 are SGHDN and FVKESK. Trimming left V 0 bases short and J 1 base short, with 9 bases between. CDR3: CASSQDLSPNTEAFF. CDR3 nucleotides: TGTGCCAGCAGCCAAGATCTCTCCCCGAACACTGAAGCTTTCTTT.

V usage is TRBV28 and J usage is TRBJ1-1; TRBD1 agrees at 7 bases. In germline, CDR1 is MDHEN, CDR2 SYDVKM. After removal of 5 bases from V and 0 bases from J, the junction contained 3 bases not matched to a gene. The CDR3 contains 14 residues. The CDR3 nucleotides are TGTGCCAGCAGTACGACAGGGCTGAACACTGAAGCTTTCTTT. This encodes CASSTTGLNTEAFF.

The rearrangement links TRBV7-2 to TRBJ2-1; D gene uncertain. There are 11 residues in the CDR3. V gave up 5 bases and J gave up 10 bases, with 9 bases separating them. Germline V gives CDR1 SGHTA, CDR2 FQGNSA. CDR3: CASSPEAEQFF. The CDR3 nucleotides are TGTGCCAGCAGCCCAGAAGCCGAGCAGTTCTTC.

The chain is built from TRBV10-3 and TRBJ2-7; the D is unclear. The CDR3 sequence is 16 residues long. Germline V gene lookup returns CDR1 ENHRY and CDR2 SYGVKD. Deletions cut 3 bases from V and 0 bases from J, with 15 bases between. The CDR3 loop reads CAISDRWAASSYEQYF. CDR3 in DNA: TGTGCCATCAGTGACCGATGGGCGGCTAGCTCCTACGAGCAGTACTTC.

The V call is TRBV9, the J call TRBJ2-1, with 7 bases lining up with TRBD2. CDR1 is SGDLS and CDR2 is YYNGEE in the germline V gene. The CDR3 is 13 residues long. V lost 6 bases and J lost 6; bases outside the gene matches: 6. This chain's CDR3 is CASNNGEGNEQFF. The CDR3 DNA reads TGTGCCAGCAATAACGGGGAGGGCAATGAGCAGTTCTTC.

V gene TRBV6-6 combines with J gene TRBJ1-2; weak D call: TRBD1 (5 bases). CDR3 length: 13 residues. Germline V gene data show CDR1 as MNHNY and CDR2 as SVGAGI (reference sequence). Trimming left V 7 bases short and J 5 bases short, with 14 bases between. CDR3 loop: CASKPGGEYGYTF. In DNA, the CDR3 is TGTGCCAGCAAACCCGGGGGGGAGTATGGCTACACCTTC.